The entry below describes one TCR beta chain. This sample includes further DNA sequences coding for the same CDR3. This sample was included in a study of cytomegalovirus exposure and HLA in healthy donors. Some clones are missing from TCRdb's copy, which holds only in-frame ones; the method was immunoSEQ multiplex PCR. The data hold roughly 56,000 clones, with just over 90% observed a single time. Sample: PBMCs. This receptor was obtained from a woman under 30 in good health and CMV-seropositive.

CDR3 bases: TGTGCCAGCAGCCCAGGGGGCAGTGGAAACACCATATATTTT. This translates into CASSPGGSGNTIYF. The gene calls are TRBV7-9 and TRBJ1-3; 8 bases map to TRBD1. The V segment lost 5 bases and the J segment 3 bases; nucleotides outside the gene matches: 3. CDR1 is SEHNR, CDR2 FQNEAQ, per germline (reference sequence). This CDR3 spans 14 amino acids.